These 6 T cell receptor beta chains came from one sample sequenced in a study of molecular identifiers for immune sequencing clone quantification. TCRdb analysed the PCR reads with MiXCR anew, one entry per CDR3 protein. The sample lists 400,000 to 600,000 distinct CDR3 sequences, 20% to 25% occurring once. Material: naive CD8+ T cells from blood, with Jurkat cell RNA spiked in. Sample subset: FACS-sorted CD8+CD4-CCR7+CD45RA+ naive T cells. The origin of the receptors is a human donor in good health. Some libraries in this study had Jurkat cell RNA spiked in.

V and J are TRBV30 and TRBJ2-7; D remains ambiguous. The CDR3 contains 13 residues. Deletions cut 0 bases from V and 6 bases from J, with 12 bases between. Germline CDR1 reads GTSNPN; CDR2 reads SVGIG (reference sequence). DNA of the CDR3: TGTGCCTGGAGTGTAATTGCTCTTGGCGAGCAGTACTTC. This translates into CAWSVIALGEQYF.

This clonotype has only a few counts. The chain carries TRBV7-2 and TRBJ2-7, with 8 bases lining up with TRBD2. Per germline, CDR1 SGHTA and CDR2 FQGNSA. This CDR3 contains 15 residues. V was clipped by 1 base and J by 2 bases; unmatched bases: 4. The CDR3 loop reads CASSLDGGAAYEQYF. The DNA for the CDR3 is TGTGCCAGCAGCTTAGACGGGGGGGCCGCCTACGAGCAGTACTTC.

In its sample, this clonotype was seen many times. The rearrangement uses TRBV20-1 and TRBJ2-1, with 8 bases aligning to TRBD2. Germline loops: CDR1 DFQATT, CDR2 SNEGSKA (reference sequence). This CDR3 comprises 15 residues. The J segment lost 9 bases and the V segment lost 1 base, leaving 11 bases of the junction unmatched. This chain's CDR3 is CSARVDSGIFGEQFF. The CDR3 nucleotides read TGCAGTGCTAGAGTTGATAGCGGGATCTTCGGTGAGCAGTTCTTC.

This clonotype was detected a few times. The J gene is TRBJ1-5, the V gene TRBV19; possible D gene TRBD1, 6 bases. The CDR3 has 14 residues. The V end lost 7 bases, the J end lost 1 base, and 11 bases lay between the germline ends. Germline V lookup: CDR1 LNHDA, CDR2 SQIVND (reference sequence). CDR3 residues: CASTQGWSNQPQHF. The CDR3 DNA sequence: TGTGCCAGTACTCAGGGGTGGAGCAATCAGCCCCAGCATTTT.

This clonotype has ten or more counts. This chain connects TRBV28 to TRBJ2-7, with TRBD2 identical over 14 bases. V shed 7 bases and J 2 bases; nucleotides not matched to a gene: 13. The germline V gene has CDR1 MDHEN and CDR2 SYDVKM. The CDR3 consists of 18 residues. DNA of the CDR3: TGTGCCAGCACGATCGGGACTAGCGGGAGCGGAACACCCTACGAGCAGTACTTC. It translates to CASTIGTSGSGTPYEQYF.

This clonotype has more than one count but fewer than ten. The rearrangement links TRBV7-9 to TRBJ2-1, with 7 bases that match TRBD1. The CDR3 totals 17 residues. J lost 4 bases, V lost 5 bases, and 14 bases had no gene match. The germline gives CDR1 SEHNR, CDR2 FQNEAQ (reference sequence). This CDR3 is CASSKRTRDSVYNEQFF. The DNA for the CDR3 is TGTGCCAGCAGCAAGAGGACCCGGGACAGCGTTTACAATGAGCAGTTCTTC.